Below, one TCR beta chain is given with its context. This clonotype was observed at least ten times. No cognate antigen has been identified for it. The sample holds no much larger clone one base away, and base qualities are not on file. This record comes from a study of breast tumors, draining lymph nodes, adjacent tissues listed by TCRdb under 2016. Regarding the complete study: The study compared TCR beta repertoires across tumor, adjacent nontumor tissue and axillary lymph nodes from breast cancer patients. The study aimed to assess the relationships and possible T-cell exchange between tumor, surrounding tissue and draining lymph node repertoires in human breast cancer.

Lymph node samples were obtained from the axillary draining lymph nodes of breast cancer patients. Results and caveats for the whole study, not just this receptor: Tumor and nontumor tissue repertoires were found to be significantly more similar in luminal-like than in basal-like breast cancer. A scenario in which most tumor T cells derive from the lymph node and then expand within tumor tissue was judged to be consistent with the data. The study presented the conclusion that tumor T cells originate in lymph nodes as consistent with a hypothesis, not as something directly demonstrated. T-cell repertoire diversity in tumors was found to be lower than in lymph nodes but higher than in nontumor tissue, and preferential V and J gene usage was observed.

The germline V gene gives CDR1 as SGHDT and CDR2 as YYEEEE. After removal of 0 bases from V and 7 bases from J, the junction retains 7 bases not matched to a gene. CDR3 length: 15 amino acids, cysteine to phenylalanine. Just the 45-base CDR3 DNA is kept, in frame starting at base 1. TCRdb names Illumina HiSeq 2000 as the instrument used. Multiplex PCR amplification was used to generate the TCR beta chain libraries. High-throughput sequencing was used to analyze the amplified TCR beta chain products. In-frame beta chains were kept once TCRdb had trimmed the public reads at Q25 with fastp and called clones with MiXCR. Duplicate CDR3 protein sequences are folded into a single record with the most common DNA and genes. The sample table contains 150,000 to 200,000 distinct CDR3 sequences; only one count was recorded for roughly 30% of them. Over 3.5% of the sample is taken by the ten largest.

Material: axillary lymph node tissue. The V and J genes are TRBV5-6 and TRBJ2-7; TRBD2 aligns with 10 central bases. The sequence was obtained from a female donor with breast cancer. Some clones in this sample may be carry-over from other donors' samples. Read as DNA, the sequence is TGTGCCAGCAGCTTGGGCGGGACTAGCGCTCAAGAGCAGTACTTC. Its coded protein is CASSLGGTSAQEQYF.